The rows below give T cell receptor beta chains drawn from one sample of a study of beta chain features in type 1 diabetes. This table comes from immunoSEQ multiplex PCR, and its TCRdb copy is limited to in-frame clones, with some not included. Found here are roughly 240,000 clones, approximately 24% of them singletons; the top ten hold 0.012%. Sequenced material: naive CD4+ T cells from blood. The origin of the receptors is a woman aged 25 to 39 with type 1 diabetes. The CDR3 runs from the conserved cysteine through the conserved F or W. D genes are given only for firm matches. Expanded clones are given a class, and other clones once, few, many or no size at all.

TRBJ2-7	few	TRBV6-5	NA	TGTGCCAGCAGTTACGGGACTTCCTACGAGCAGTACTTC	CASSYGTSYEQYF
TRBJ2-7	few	TRBV4-1	NA	TGCGCCAGCAGCCAAGGTGGCGGAGGGAACTACGAGCAGTACTTC	CASSQGGGGNYEQYF
TRBJ2-3	few	TRBV5-4	TRBD2	TGTGCCAGCAGCCCCCGTGGAGCGGGAGCGCAAATTAGCACAGATACGCAGTATTTT	CASSPRGAGAQISTDTQYF
TRBJ1-1	NA	TRBV19	TRBD1	TGTGCCAGTAGTATAGCACAGGGGCAGGCTTTCTTT	CASSIAQGQAFF
TRBJ2-1	few	TRBV29-1	TRBD2	TGCAGCGTTGATTGGGAGCGGGAGGCCCTAACTTTCTACAATGAGCAGTTCTTC	CSVDWEREALTFYNEQFF
TRBJ2-4	NA	TRBV5-6	TRBD1	TGTGCCAGCAGCTTGGGACAGGGGGCAAACATTCAGTACTTC	CASSLGQGANIQYF
TRBJ2-7	few	TRBV4-1	TRBD1	TGCGCCAGCAGCCAAGTTGGGACAGGGGCACGGGACGGGCAGTACTTC	CASSQVGTGARDGQYF
TRBJ2-7	few	TRBV9	TRBD1	TGTGCCAGCAGCGAACAGGGGTTCGGCGAGCAGTACTTC	CASSEQGFGEQYF
TRBJ1-1	few	TRBV25-1	TRBD1	TGTGCCAGCACCCAATACCGACAGGGAGAAGCTTTCTTT	CASTQYRQGEAFF
TRBJ1-3	few	TRBV2	NA	TGTGCCAGCAGTGGACAATCTGGAAACACCATATATTTT	CASSGQSGNTIYF
TRBJ1-2	NA	TRBV7-2	TRBD1	TGTGCCAGCAGCTTAGCGACAGGGGATGGCTACACCTTC	CASSLATGDGYTF
TRBJ2-1	NA	TRBV6-4	NA	TGTGCCAGCAGTGAACTAGCAGACTCCTACAATGAGCAGTTCTTC	CASSELADSYNEQFF
TRBJ1-1	NA	TRBV6-4	NA	TGTGCCAGCAGTGACCAGGGAGGAACTGAAGCTTTCTTT	CASSDQGGTEAFF
TRBJ1-5	few	TRBV7-9	TRBD1	TGTGCCAGCAGCTCCGGGACAGGGGCGAAGGGTCAGCCCCAGCATTTT	CASSSGTGAKGQPQHF
TRBJ1-2	few	TRBV7-2	TRBD1	TGTGCCAGCAGCTATGTCGACAGGGACTATGGCTACACCTTC	CASSYVDRDYGYTF
TRBJ2-7	NA	TRBV11-2	NA	TGTGCCAGCAGCCGGATGCAGGGCCACGAGCAGTACTTC	CASSRMQGHEQYF
TRBJ2-4	NA	TRBV19	TRBD1	TGTGCCAGGAGATGCGCCAAGGGGGCCGGGGCCAAAAACATTCAGTACTTC	CARRCAKGAGAKNIQYF
TRBJ2-1	few	TRBV14	NA	TGTGCCAGCAGCTCGGGACAAGGGCAGTTCTTC	CASSSGQGQFF
TRBJ2-4	NA	TRBV2	TRBD2	TGTGCCAGCAGTGAAGATGGGAGGGAGGCCAAAAACATTCAGTACTTC	CASSEDGREAKNIQYF
TRBJ2-2	few	TRBV5-1	NA	TGCGCCAGCAGCGGGACAACCACCGGGGAGCTGTTTTTT	CASSGTTTGELFF
TRBJ1-1	NA	TRBV30	NA	TGTGCCTGGAGTGTACGGGGGAAAGGAAGCACTGAAGCTTTCTTT	CAWSVRGKGSTEAFF
TRBJ1-1	few	TRBV7-3	NA	TGTGCCAGCAGTTTGGGGGCCCCGAACACTGAAGCTTTCTTT	CASSLGAPNTEAFF
TRBJ2-7	NA	TRBV30	NA	TGTGCCTGGAGTGTATCCAGCGAGTACGAGCAGTACTTC	CAWSVSSEYEQYF
TRBJ1-2	NA	TRBV30	NA	TGTGCCTGGAGTATCGGGGGGTATGGCTACACCTTC	CAWSIGGYGYTF
TRBJ2-7	NA	TRBV7-9	TRBD1	TGTGCCAGCAGCCTGACAGGGTACGAGCAGTACTTC	CASSLTGYEQYF
TRBJ1-5	NA	TRBV7-9	NA	TGTGCCAGCAGCTCCAACAGAGATCAGCCCCAGCATTTT	CASSSNRDQPQHF
TRBJ2-3	NA	TRBV27	NA	TGTGCCAGCAGTACCCTCGGAGATACGCAGTATTTT	CASSTLGDTQYF
TRBJ2-1	few	TRBV7-9	NA	TGTACCACGGCGGGGATAATGGGTGAGCAGTTCTTC	CTTAGIMGEQFF
TRBJ2-7	NA	TRBV15	TRBD2	TGTGCCACCAGCAGAGCCAGCGGGAGTTTTCTCGAGCAGTACTTC	CATSRASGSFLEQYF
TRBJ2-2	few	TRBV21-1	NA	TGTGACTGCCCCAACACCGGGGAGCTGTTTTTT	CDCPNTGELFF
TRBJ1-2	NA	TRBV6-5	TRBD1	TGTGCCAGTACAAGAGGACAGGGGAACTATGGCTACACCTTC	CASTRGQGNYGYTF